This T cell receptor (beta chain) emerged from a study of cytotoxic CD8 clonotypes in ibrutinib-treated CLL. Study results and limitations: Clonality rose at ibrutinib response, held steady in sustained remission, and fell toward baseline at progression. With treatment, public clonotypes, which were uncommon, either contracted or remained stable.

This clone was seen only a few times. Its target is not known. The repertoire was sequenced with immunoSEQ multiplex PCR; TCRdb's copy has only in-frame clones and lacks some. The data hold about 80,000 clones, with roughly 80% observed a single time. V lost 3 bases, J lost 5 bases, and 8 bases stayed unmatched. Germline CDR1 is SGDLS and CDR2 is YYNGEE. The CDR3 runs to 15 residues. This chain joins TRBV9 and TRBJ1-5, with 7 nucleotides matching TRBD1. The sequence was collected from a human donor with chronic lymphocytic leukemia. Source: PBMCs, taken after 12 months of ibrutinib treatment. DNA for the CDR3: TGTGCCAGCAGCGCCACCGGCGACAGGGATCAGCCCCAGCATTTT. Translation gives CASSATGDRDQPQHF.